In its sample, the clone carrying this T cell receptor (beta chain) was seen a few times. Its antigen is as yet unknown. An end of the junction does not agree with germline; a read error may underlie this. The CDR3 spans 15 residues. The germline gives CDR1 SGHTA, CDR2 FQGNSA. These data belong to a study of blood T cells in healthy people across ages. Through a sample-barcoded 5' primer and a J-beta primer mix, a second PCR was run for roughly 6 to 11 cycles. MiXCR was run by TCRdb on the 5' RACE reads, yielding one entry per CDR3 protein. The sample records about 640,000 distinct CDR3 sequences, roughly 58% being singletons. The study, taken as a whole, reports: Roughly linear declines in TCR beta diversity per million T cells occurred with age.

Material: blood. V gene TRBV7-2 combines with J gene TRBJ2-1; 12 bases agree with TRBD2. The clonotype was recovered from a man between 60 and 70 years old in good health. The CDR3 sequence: CASSLAGGIYNEQFF. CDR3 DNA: TGTGCCAGCAGCCTAGCGGGGGGGATATACAATGAGCAGTTCTTC.